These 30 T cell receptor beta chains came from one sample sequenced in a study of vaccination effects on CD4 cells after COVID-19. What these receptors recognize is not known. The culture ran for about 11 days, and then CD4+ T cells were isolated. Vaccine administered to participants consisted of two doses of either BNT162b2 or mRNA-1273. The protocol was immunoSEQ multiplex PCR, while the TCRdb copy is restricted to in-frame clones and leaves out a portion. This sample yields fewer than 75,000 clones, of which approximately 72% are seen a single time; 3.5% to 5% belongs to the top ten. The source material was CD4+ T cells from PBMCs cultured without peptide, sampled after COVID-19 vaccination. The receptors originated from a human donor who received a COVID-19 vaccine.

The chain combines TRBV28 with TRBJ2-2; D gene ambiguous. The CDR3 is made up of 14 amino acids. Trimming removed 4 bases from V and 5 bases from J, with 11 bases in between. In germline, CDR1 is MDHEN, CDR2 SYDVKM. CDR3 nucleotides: TGTGCCAGCAGTTCCCCCCCCGCGACCGGGGAGCTGTTTTTT. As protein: CASSSPPATGELFF. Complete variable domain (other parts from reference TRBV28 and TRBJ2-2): DVKVTQSSRYLVKRTGEKVFLECVQDMDHENMFWYRQDPGLGLRLIYFSYDVKMKEKGDIPEGYSVSREKKERFSLILESASTNQTSMYLCASSSPPATGELFFGEGSRLTVL.

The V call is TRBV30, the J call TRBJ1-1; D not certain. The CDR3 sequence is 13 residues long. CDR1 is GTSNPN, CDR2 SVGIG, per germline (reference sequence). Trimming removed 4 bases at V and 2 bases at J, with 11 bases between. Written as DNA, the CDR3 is TGTGCCTGGACTTTCAGGAGTAACACTGAAGCTTTCTTT. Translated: CAWTFRSNTEAFF.

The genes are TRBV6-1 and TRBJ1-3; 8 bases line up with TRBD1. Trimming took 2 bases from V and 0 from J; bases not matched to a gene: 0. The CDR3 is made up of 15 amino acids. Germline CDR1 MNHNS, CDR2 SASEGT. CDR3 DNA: TGTGCCAGCAGTGAAACAGGGGGCTCTGGAAACACCATATATTTT. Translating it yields CASSETGGSGNTIYF.

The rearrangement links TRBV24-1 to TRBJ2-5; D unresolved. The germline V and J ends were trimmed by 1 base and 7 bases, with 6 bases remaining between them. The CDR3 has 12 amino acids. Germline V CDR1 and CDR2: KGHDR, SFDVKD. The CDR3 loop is CATSDFPPTQYF. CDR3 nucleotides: TGTGCCACCAGTGATTTCCCTCCGACCCAGTACTTC.

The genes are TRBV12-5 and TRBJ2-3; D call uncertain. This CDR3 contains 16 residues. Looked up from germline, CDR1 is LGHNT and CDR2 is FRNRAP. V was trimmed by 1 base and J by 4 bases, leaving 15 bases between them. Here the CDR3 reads CASGLGRPENPDTQYF. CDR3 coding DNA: TGTGCTAGTGGTTTGGGGCGGCCGGAGAATCCAGATACGCAGTATTTT.

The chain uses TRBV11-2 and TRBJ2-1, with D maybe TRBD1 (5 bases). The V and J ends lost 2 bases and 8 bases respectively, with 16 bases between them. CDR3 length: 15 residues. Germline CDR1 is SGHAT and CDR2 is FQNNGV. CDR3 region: CASSLRGPTSDEQFF. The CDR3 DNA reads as TGTGCCAGCAGCTTAAGGGGTCCCACCTCTGATGAGCAGTTCTTC.

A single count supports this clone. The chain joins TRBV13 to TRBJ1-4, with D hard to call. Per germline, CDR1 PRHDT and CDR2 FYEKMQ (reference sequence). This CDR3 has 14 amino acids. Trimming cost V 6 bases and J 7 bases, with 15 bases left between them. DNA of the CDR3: TGTGCCAGCAGGCCCGCGGGAGGCGGTGAAAAACTGTTTTTT. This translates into CASRPAGGGEKLFF.

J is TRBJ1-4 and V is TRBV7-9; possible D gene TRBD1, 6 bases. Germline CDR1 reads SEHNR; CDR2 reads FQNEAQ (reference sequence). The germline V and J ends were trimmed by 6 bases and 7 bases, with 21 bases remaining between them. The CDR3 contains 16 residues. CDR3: CASRTGQTTLGEKLFF. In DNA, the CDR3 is TGTGCCAGCAGGACAGGACAAACTACCCTGGGTGAAAAACTGTTTTTT.

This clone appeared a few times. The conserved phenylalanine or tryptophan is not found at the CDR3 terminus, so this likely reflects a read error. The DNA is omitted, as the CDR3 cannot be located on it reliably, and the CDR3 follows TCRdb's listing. CDR3 protein: CASSLDRGVCP. This rearrangement joins TRBV11-2 to TRBJ2-7; TRBD1 is the table's D call and was not checked against the DNA. Both ends counted, the CDR3 spans 11 residues. CDR1 is SGHAT, CDR2 FQNNGV, per germline.

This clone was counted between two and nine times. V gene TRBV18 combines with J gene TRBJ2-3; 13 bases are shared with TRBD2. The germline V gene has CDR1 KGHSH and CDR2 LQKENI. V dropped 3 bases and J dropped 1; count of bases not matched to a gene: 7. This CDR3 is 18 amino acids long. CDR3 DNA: TGTGCCAGCTCACCTAGGACTAGCGGGGGCCGCGGCACAGATACGCAGTATTTT. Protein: CASSPRTSGGRGTDTQYF.

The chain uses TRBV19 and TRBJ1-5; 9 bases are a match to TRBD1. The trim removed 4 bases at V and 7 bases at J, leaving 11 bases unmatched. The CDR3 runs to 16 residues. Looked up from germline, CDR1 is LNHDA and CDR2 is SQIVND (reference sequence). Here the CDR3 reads CASSRDTGGRPQPQHF. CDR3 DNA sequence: TGTGCCAGTAGTAGGGACACAGGGGGCCGTCCGCAGCCCCAGCATTTT.

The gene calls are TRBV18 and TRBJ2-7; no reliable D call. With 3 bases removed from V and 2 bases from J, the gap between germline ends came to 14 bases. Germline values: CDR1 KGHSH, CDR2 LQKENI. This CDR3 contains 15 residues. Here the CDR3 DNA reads TGTGCCAGCTCACCTCCGTCGCGCTCAGCCTACGAGCAGTACTTC. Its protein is CASSPPSRSAYEQYF.

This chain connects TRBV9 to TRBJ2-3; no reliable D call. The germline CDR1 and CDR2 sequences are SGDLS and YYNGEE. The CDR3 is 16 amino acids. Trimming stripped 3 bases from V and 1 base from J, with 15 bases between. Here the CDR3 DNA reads TGTGCCAGCAGCGCGAGGCAAGGTTTCGGCACAGATACGCAGTATTTT. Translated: CASSARQGFGTDTQYF.

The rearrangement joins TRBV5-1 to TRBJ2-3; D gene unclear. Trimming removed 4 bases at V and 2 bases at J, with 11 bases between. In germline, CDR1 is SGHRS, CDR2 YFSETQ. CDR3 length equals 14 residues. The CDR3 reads CASSPGELTDTQYF. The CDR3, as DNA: TGCGCCAGCAGCCCCGGCGAGCTCACAGATACGCAGTATTTT.

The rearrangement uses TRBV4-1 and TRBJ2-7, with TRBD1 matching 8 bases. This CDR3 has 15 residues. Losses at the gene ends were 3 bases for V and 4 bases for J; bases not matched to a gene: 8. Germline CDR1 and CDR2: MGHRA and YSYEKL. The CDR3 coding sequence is TGCGCCAGCAGCCAGCCCACCAGGGGGCGGTACGAGCAGTACTTC. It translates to CASSQPTRGRYEQYF.

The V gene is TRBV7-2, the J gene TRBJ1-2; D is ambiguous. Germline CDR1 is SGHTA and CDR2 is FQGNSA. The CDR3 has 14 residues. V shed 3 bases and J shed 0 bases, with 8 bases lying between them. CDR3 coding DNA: TGTGCCAGCAGCTTGTTCGGAGCTAACTATGGCTACACCTTC. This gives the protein CASSLFGANYGYTF.

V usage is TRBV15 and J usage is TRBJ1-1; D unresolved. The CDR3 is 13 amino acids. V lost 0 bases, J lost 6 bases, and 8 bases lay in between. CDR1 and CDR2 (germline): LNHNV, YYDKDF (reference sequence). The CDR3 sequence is CATSRDRPSEAFF. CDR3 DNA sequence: TGTGCCACCAGCAGAGATCGGCCTTCTGAAGCTTTCTTT.

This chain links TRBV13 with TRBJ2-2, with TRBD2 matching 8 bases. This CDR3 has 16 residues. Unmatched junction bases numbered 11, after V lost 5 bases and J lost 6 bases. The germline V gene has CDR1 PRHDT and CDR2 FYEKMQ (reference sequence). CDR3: CASSQAREGHAGELFF. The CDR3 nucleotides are TGTGCCAGCAGCCAGGCCCGGGAGGGACATGCCGGGGAGCTGTTTTTT. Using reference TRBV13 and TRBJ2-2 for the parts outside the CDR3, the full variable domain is AAGVIQSPRHLIKEKRETATLKCYPIPRHDTVYWYQQGPGQDPQFLISFYEKMQSDKGSIPDRFSAQQFSDYHSELNMSSLELGDSALYFCASSQAREGHAGELFFGEGSRLTVL.

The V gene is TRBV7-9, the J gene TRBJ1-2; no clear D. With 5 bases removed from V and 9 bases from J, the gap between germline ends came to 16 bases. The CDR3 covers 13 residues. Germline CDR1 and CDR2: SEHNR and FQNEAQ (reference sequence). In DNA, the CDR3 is TGTGCCAGCAGCCCAGGAGAGGTAGAGCGCTACACCTTC. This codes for CASSPGEVERYTF.

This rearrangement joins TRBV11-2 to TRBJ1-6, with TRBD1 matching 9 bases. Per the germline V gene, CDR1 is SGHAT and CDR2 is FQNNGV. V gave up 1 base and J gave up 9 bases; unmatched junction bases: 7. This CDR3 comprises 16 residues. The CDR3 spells CASSLGGTGTGSPLHF. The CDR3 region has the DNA TGTGCCAGCAGCTTAGGGGGGACAGGGACGGGTTCACCCCTCCACTTT.

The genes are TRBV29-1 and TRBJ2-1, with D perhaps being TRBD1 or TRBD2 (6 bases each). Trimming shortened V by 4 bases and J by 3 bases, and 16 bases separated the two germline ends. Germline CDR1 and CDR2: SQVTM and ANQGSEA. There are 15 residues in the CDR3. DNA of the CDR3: TGCAGCGTTGTTCGGGGGCAGGTTCTCTACAATGAGCAGTTCTTC. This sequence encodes CSVVRGQVLYNEQFF.

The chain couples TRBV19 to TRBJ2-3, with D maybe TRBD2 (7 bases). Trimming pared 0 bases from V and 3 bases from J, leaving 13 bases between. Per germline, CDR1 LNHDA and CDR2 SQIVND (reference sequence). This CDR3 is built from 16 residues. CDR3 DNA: TGTGCCAGTAGTATAGAAATCGGGGGGCTAACAGATACGCAGTATTTT. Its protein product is CASSIEIGGLTDTQYF.

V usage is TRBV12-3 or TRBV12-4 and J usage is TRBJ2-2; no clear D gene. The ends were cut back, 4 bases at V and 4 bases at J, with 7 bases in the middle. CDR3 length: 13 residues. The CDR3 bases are TGTGCCAGCAGTTCCTACAGCACCGGGGAGCTGTTTTTT. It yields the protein CASSSYSTGELFF.

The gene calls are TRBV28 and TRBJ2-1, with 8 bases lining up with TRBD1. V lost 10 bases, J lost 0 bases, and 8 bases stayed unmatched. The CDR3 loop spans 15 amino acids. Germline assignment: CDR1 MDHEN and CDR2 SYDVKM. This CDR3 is CATTDGTGSYNEQFF. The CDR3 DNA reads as TGTGCCACCACGGACGGGACAGGCTCCTACAATGAGCAGTTCTTC.

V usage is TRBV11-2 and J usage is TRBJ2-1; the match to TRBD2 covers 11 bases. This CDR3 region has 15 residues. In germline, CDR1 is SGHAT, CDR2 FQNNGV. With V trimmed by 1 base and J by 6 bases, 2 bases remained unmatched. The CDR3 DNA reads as TGTGCCAGCAGCTTAGGTAGCGGGAGGGCCAATGAGCAGTTCTTC. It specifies CASSLGSGRANEQFF.

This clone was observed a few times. CDR3 sequence reads: CASSIDSTTSANTGELFF. DNA of the CDR3: TGTGCCAGTAGTATAGATAGTACCACCTCGGCGAACACCGGGGAGCTGTTTTTT. The genes are TRBV19 and TRBJ2-2; D remains ambiguous. Trimming pared 0 bases from V and 0 bases from J, leaving 14 bases between. This CDR3 is 18 amino acids long. The germline CDR1 and CDR2 sequences are LNHDA and SQIVND (reference sequence).

In nucleotides, the CDR3 is TGTGCCAGCAGCACGCACCGGGACACGAACACTGAAGCTTTCTTT. Translated, it gives CASSTHRDTNTEAFF. The chain links TRBV4-2 to TRBJ1-1; perhaps TRBD1 as D (6 bases). This CDR3 region has 15 residues. Germline V gene sequence: CDR1 LGHNA, CDR2 YNFKEQ. Trimming removed 5 bases from V and 1 base from J, with 14 bases in between.

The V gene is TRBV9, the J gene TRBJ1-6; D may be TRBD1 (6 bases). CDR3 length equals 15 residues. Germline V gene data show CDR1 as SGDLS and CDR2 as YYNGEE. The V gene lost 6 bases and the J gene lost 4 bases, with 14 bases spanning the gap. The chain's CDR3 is CASNTGASYNSPLHF. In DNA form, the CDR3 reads TGTGCCAGCAACACGGGGGCAAGTTATAATTCACCCCTCCACTTT. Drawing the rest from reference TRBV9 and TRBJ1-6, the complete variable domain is DSGVTQTPKHLITATGQRVTLRCSPRSGDLSVYWYQQSLDQGLQFLIQYYNGEERAKGNILERFSAQQFPDLHSELNLSSLELGDSALYFCASNTGASYNSPLHFGNGTRLTVT.

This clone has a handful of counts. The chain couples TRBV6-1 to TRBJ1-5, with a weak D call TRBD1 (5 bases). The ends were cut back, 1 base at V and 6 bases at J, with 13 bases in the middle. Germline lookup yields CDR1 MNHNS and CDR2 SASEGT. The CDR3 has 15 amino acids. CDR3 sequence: CASSEGQGVLQPQHF. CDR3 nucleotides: TGTGCCAGCAGTGAAGGGCAGGGTGTGCTTCAGCCCCAGCATTTT.

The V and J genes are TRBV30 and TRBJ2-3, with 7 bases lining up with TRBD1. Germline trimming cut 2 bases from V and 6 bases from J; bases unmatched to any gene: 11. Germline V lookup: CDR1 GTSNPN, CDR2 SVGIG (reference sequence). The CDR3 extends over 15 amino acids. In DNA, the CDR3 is TGTGCCTGGAGTCGCTGGACAGGTCCTCAGGATACGCAGTATTTT. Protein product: CAWSRWTGPQDTQYF.